The sequence of this T cell receptor beta chain was determined in a study of blood T cell repertoires in COVID-19. Study summary: Whether acute or convalescent, the COVID-19 samples came from the United States, Italy and Spain. T cells, B-cell-depleted T cells, or PBMCs supplied cDNA or gDNA.

Germline-derived CDR1 and CDR2 are SGHRS and YFSETQ. V was clipped by 0 bases and J by 1 base, with 8 bases between them. This CDR3 is 15 amino acids long. As processed by the authors: It was from reference gene primer amplification that nucleated cell counts were estimated. The data were produced by immunoSEQ multiplex PCR, yet TCRdb's version contains in-frame clones alone and is incomplete. V and J calls and clone size are copied from that table; D and trimming were computed from the DNA. The data show about 150,000 clones, with around 84% seen just once and roughly 7.9% held by the top ten. With respect to this clone: This CDR3 is also generated by other DNA sequences in the sample.

The clonotype originates from a woman aged 45-65 years in a cohort sampled during active or convalescent COVID-19. Input material: peripheral blood. The V call is TRBV5-1, the J call TRBJ1-3; possibly TRBD1 for D (5 bases). CDR3 sequence reads: CASSLGGGSGNTIYF. In DNA form, the CDR3 reads TGCGCCAGCAGCTTGGGGGGCGGTTCTGGAAACACCATATATTTT.